This T cell receptor beta chain was recorded in a study of blood T cells in healthy people across ages. The draw of peripheral blood yielded approximately 11 milliliters from each donor. Primers used in a second PCR of roughly 7 to 11 cycles were a sample-barcoded 5' primer and a J-beta primer mix. MiXCR, run by TCRdb on the 5' RACE reads, gives a single entry per CDR3 protein. The top ten hold approximately 2% of the sample, which has 1.5 million to 2 million distinct CDR3 sequences, around 50% seen once. General study results and limits: It was held that diversity estimates obtained from one million T cells represented underestimates. More naive CD4+ cells and higher diversity were found in long-lived than in aged donors. Roughly linear age-related decline in beta diversity appeared, significant by age 40.

V was pared by 6 bases and J by 5 bases, with 13 bases between. Looked up from germline, CDR1 is SQVTM and CDR2 is ANQGSEA. The CDR3 has 12 amino acids. The table lists this clonotype with a few counts. The antigen is undetermined. The J gene is TRBJ2-5, the V gene TRBV29-1; no firm D call. The sample consisted of blood. The clonotype originates from a woman aged 40 to 50 in good health. The CDR3 sequence is CSVHRTGETQYF. The CDR3 nucleotides are TGCAGCGTCCACAGAACCGGGGAGACCCAGTACTTC.